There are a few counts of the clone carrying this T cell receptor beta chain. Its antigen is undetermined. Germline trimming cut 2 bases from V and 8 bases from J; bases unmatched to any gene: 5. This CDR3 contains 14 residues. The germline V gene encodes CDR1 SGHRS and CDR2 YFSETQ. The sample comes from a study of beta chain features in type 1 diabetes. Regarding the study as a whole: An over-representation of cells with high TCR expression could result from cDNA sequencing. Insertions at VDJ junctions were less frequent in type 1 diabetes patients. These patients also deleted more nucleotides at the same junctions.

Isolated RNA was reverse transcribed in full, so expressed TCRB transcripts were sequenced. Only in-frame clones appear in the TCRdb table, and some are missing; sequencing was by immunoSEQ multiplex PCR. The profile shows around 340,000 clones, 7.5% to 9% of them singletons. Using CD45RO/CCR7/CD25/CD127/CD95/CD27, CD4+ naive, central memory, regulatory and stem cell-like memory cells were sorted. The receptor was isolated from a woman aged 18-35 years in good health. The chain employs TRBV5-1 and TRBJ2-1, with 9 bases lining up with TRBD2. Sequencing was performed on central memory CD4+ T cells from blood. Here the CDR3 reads CASSFSGSSHEQFF. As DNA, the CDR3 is TGCGCCAGCAGCTTTAGCGGGAGTTCCCATGAGCAGTTCTTC.